These 3 T cell receptor beta chains came from one sample sequenced in a study of blood T cell repertoires in COVID-19. Libraries were prepared by immunoSEQ multiplex PCR; TCRdb keeps only in-frame clonotypes and omits some of them. Found here are some 180,000 clones, 84% of them singletons; the top ten hold about 2.5%. Sequenced material: peripheral blood. The receptors come from a woman at least 80 years old with COVID-19, enrolled during active disease.

The CDR3 sequence: CASRTPSYEQYF. CDR3 nucleotide sequence: TGTGCCAGCCGGACTCCCTCCTACGAGCAGTACTTC. V is TRBV28 and J is TRBJ2-7; perhaps TRBD2 as D (5 bases). CDR3 length: 12 residues. Trimming left V 8 bases short and J 0 bases short, with 8 bases between. In germline, CDR1 is MDHEN, CDR2 SYDVKM. Full variable domain (rest looked up from reference TRBV28 and TRBJ2-7): DVKVTQSSRYLVKRTGEKVFLECVQDMDHENMFWYRQDPGLGLRLIYFSYDVKMKEKGDIPEGYSVSREKKERFSLILESASTNQTSMYLCASRTPSYEQYFGPGTRLTVT.

V gene TRBV15 combines with J gene TRBJ1-4; D is undetermined. CDR3 size: 16 residues. Trimming pared 1 base from V and 5 bases from J, leaving 14 bases between. Per germline, CDR1 LNHNV and CDR2 YYDKDF (reference sequence). As DNA, the CDR3 is TGTGCCACCAGCAGAGTTTCAGGCCTATTAAATGAAAAACTGTTTTTT. Protein product: CATSRVSGLLNEKLFF.

V and J are TRBV15 and TRBJ1-6; D possibly corresponds to TRBD1 (6 bases). The ends were cut back, 0 bases at V and 13 bases at J, with 16 bases in the middle. Germline CDR1 is LNHNV and CDR2 is YYDKDF (reference sequence). This CDR3 spans 15 amino acids. CDR3 residues: CATSRDLQGLFPLHF. The CDR3 DNA reads TGTGCCACCAGCAGAGATTTACAGGGCCTTTTTCCCCTCCACTTT.